These 24 T cell receptor beta chains were all obtained from the same sample, sequenced in a study of T cells expressing NK-cell markers. TCRdb reprocessed the 5' RACE reads, keeping one entry per CDR3 protein, no DNA. This listing includes 350,000 to 450,000 distinct CDR3 sequences. The sequencing input was blood T cells: a sorted CD56 or NKG2C T cell subset, CD4+ or CD8+ T cells, or bulk PBMC T cells (not recorded which). The receptor source for this set is a man between 18 and 69 years old in good health.

The rearrangement joins TRBV6-1 to TRBJ2-1; TCRdb designates TRBD1, a call that cannot be tested without DNA. The CDR3 loop spans 20 amino acids. Germline V CDR1 and CDR2: MNHNS, SASEGT. CDR3 protein: CASSGPGTGQRSHLYNEQFF.

The gene calls are TRBV3-1 and TRBJ2-2. This CDR3 has 13 amino acids. Germline V gives CDR1 LGHDT, CDR2 YNNKEL (reference sequence). CDR3 sequence: CASSRLGTGELFF.

The rearrangement links TRBV5-1 to TRBJ1-1. Per the germline V gene, CDR1 is SGHRS and CDR2 is YFSETQ. The CDR3 sequence is 15 residues long. The CDR3 loop reads CASSLARTLNTEAFF.

The gene calls are TRBV12-5 and TRBJ1-5; no DNA is available, so the TRBD1 call from TCRdb remains unchecked. The CDR3 consists of 14 residues. Germline CDR1 is LGHNT and CDR2 is FRNRAP. CDR3 amino acids: CASNSGIGNQPQHF.

The chain carries TRBV6-1 and TRBJ1-2; TCRdb lists TRBD1, though no DNA is available to test this call. The germline V gene has CDR1 MNHNS and CDR2 SASEGT. The CDR3 has 13 amino acids. This CDR3 is CASSPPGGYGYTF.

The CDR3 here is CAWSAGTPGGGNTIYF. The rearrangement uses TRBV30 and TRBJ1-3. CDR1 is GTSNPN, CDR2 SVGIG, per germline (reference sequence). This CDR3 has 16 residues.

This chain uses TRBV7-9 with TRBJ2-2. The CDR3 has 15 amino acids. Germline V lookup: CDR1 SEHNR, CDR2 FQNEAQ (reference sequence). CDR3 in amino acids: CASSLRGADTGELFF.

V usage is TRBV20-1 and J usage is TRBJ2-3. CDR3 length equals 16 residues. The germline V gene encodes CDR1 DFQATT and CDR2 SNEGSKA (reference sequence). The CDR3 is CSARDFLRDSTDTQYF.

This sequence joins TRBV9 and TRBJ2-7; TCRdb's D gene call, TRBD2, goes unchecked for lack of DNA. Germline V lookup: CDR1 SGDLS, CDR2 YYNGEE. The CDR3 sequence is 15 residues long. The chain's CDR3 is CASSVGQGPFYEQYF.

The V call is TRBV12-3 or TRBV12-4, the J call TRBJ2-2; TCRdb's D call of TRBD2 is untestable without DNA. CDR3 size: 16 residues. CDR3 amino acids: CASSLIRLADTGELFF.

J is TRBJ1-5 and V is TRBV19; TCRdb gives TRBD1 as the D gene, but with no DNA this cannot be confirmed. CDR3 length: 15 residues. Per the germline V gene, CDR1 is LNHDA and CDR2 is SQIVND (reference sequence). This CDR3 is CASSMGDRVGQPQHF.

The V call is TRBV10-3, the J call TRBJ2-1; TCRdb selects TRBD2, and the lack of DNA leaves this call unchecked. The CDR3 has 15 amino acids. Germline CDR1 and CDR2: ENHRY and SYGVKD. The CDR3 reads CAISEPGRVRNEQFF.

The rearrangement uses TRBV15 and TRBJ2-1; the D gene TCRdb calls, TRBD1, cannot be checked with no DNA. This CDR3 is 16 amino acids long. Germline V gene data show CDR1 as LNHNV and CDR2 as YYDKDF (reference sequence). The chain's CDR3 is CATSRAKTGEYNEQFF.

The V gene is TRBV11-2, the J gene TRBJ1-1; TCRdb indicates TRBD1, and absent DNA this call remains unverified. Germline V gene sequence: CDR1 SGHAT, CDR2 FQNNGV. The CDR3 has 14 amino acids. The CDR3 spells CASSVTGMNTEAFF.

The CDR3 spells CASSQERGAPRRGYTF. The chain employs TRBV4-1 and TRBJ1-2; TCRdb indicates TRBD1, and absent DNA this call remains unverified. Looked up from germline, CDR1 is MGHRA and CDR2 is YSYEKL. CDR3 length: 16 amino acids.

The genes are TRBV15 and TRBJ2-7; TCRdb's D call of TRBD1 is untestable without DNA. This CDR3 is 16 amino acids long. In germline, CDR1 is LNHNV, CDR2 YYDKDF (reference sequence). This chain's CDR3 is CATSSKDRGGFYEQYF.

The chain employs TRBV7-2 and TRBJ1-3. Germline V lookup: CDR1 SGHTA, CDR2 FQGNSA. The CDR3 is made up of 15 amino acids. The CDR3 reads CASSITTGSGNTIYF.

The chain combines TRBV6-1 with TRBJ2-3; the TCRdb call, TRBD1, lacks DNA for checking. Looked up from germline, CDR1 is MNHNS and CDR2 is SASEGT. The CDR3 loop spans 16 amino acids. The CDR3 loop is CASSPQGQGAADTQYF.

The chain carries TRBV7-2 and TRBJ2-1; TCRdb outputs TRBD2, but without DNA this stays unchecked. This CDR3 is built from 14 residues. Germline V gives CDR1 SGHTA, CDR2 FQGNSA. CDR3 residues: CASSSRDYLNEQFF.

The chain has TRBV7-3 and TRBJ2-1; lacking DNA, the TRBD1 call made by TCRdb goes unchecked. The CDR3 length is 18 residues. CDR1 SGHTA and CDR2 FQGTGA come from the germline V gene. The CDR3 sequence: CASSLPHTRTGNYNEQFF.

The genes are TRBV5-1 and TRBJ1-4; TCRdb selects TRBD1, and the lack of DNA leaves this call unchecked. Germline V gene data show CDR1 as SGHRS and CDR2 as YFSETQ. The CDR3 contains 16 residues. The CDR3 spells CASSSTPGQGDEKLFF.

The gene calls are TRBV6-2 or TRBV6-3 and TRBJ2-7; TCRdb indicates TRBD2, and absent DNA this call remains unverified. The CDR3 runs 20 residues. Germline CDR1 reads MNHEY; CDR2 reads SVGEGT. The chain's CDR3 is CASSYSSSPLTLKMTYEQYF.

This chain links TRBV4-1 with TRBJ2-2; TCRdb's D call, TRBD2, is unchecked because there is no DNA. From germline, CDR1 is MGHRA and CDR2 YSYEKL. CDR3 length: 21 residues. The CDR3 protein is CASSRIAIPGLAGKNTGELFF.

The chain uses TRBV18 and TRBJ2-7; checking the TCRdb D call of TRBD2 is not possible without DNA. Germline V lookup: CDR1 KGHSH, CDR2 LQKENI. The CDR3 runs 13 residues. The CDR3 sequence is CASSPGDLREQYF.